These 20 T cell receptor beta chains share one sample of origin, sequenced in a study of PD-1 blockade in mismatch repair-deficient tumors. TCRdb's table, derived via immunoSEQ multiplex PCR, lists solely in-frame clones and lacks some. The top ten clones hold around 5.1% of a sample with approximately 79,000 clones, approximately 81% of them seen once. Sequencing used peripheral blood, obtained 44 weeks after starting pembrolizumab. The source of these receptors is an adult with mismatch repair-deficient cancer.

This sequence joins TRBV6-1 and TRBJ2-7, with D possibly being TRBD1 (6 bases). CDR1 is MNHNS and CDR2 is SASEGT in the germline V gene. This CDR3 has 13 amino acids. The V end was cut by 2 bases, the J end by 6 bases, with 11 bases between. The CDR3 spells CASSENRVGEQYF. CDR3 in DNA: TGTGCCAGCAGTGAAAACAGGGTTGGCGAGCAGTACTTC.

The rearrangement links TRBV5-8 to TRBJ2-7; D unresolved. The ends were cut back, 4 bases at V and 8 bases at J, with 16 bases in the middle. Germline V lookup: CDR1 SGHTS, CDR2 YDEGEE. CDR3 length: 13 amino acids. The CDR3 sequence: CASSQPGRSQQYF. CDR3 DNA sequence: TGTGCCAGCAGCCAACCTGGACGGTCACAGCAGTACTTC. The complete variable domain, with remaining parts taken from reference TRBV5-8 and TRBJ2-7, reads EAGVTQSPTHLIKTRGQQATLRCSPISGHTSVYWYQQALGLGLQFLLWYDEGEERNRGNFPPRFSGRQFPNYSSELNVNALELEDSALYLCASSQPGRSQQYFGPGTRLTVT.

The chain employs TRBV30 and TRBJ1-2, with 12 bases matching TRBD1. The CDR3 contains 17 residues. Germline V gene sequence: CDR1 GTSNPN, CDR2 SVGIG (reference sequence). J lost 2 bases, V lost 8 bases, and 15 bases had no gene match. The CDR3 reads CAPTEGTGGDLNYGYTF. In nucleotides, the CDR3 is TGTGCCCCCACGGAAGGGACAGGGGGCGATTTGAACTATGGCTACACCTTC.

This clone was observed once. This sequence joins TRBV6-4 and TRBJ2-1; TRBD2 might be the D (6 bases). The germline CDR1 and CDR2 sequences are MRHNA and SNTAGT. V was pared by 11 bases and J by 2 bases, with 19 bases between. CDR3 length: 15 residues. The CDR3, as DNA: TGTGCCCGCGAGGAAACGGCGGGAACCTACAATGAGCAGTTCTTC. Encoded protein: CAREETAGTYNEQFF.

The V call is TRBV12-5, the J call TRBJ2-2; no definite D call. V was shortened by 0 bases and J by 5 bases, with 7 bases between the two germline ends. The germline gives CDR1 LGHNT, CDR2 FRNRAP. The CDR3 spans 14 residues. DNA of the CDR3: TGTGCTAGTGGTTTGGTATATAAGACCGGGGAGCTGTTTTTT. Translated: CASGLVYKTGELFF.

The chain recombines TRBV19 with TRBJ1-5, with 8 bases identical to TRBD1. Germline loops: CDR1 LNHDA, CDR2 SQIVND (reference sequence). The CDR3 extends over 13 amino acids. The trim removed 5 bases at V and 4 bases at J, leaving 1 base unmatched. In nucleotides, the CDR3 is TGTGCCAGTAGTCGGGACAGGAATCAGCCCCAGCATTTT. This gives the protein CASSRDRNQPQHF.

CDR3 in amino acids: CASSQPRQGEAFF. The CDR3 DNA reads as TGCGCCAGCAGCCAACCGAGACAGGGTGAAGCTTTCTTT. This sequence joins TRBV4-1 and TRBJ1-1; TRBD1 agrees at 7 bases. Germline trimming cut 2 bases from V and 7 bases from J; bases unmatched to any gene: 4. The germline gives CDR1 MGHRA, CDR2 YSYEKL. This CDR3 is 13 amino acids long.

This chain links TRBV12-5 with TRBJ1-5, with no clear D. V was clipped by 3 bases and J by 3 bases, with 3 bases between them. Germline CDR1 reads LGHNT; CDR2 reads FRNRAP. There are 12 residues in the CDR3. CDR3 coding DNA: TGTGCTAGTGGTTTAAACAATCAGCCCCAGCATTTT. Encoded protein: CASGLNNQPQHF.

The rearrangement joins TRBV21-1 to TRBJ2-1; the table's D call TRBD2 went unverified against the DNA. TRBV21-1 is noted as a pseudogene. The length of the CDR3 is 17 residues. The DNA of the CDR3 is TGTGCCAGCAACCCAGAGGCTGCCCACCTAAGGAACAATGAGCAGTTCTTC. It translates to CASNPEAAHLRNNEQFF.

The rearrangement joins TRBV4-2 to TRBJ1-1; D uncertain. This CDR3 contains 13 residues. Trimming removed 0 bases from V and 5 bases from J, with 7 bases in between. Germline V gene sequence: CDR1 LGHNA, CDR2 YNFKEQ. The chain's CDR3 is CASSQEARTEAFF. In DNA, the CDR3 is TGTGCCAGCAGCCAAGAAGCGAGAACTGAAGCTTTCTTT.

CDR3 DNA: TGCAGCGTCACACTCTTGAGCACAGATACGCAGTATTTT. It is translated as CSVTLLSTDTQYF. The chain is built from TRBV29-1 and TRBJ2-3; D is unclear. The CDR3 runs to 13 residues. Trimming removed 6 bases at V and 0 bases at J, with 10 bases between. Germline V gene lookup returns CDR1 SQVTM and CDR2 ANQGSEA.

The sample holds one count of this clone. The CDR3 DNA is TGCAGCGTAGACTACAGGGCTCAAGAGACCCAGTACTTC. Its translation is CSVDYRAQETQYF. V usage is TRBV29-1 and J usage is TRBJ2-5, with a weak D call TRBD1 (6 bases). CDR1 SQVTM and CDR2 ANQGSEA come from the germline V gene. The CDR3 is 13 residues long. V was cut by 6 bases and J by 2 bases, with 13 bases left in between.

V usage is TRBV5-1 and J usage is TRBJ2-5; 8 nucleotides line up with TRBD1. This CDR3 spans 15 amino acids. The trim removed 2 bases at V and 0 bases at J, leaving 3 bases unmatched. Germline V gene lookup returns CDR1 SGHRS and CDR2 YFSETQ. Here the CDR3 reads CASSFQGAHQETQYF. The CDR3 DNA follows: TGCGCCAGCAGCTTCCAGGGGGCTCACCAAGAGACCCAGTACTTC.

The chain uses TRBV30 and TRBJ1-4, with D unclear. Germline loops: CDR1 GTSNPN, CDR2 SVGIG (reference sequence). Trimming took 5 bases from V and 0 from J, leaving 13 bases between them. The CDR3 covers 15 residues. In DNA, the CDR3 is TGTGCCTGGGACGTCCAAATCCCAACTAATGAAAAACTGTTTTTT. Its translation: CAWDVQIPTNEKLFF.

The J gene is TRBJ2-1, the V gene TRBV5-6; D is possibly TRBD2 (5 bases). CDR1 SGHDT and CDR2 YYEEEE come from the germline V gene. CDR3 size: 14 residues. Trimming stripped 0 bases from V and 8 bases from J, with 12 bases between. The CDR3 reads CASSLERGQHEQFF. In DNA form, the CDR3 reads TGTGCCAGCAGCTTGGAAAGAGGGCAGCATGAGCAGTTCTTC.

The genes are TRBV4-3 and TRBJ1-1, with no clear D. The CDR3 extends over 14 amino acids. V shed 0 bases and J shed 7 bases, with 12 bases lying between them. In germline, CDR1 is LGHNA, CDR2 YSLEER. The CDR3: CASSQETRTDEAFF. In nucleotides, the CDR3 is TGCGCCAGCAGCCAAGAGACCCGAACCGATGAAGCTTTCTTT.

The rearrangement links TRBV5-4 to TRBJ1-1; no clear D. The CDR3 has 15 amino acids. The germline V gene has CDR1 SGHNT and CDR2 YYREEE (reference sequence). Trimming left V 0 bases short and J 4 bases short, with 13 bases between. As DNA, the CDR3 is TGTGCCAGCAGCTTGGAAGGGCAGGTTTTCACTGAAGCTTTCTTT. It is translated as CASSLEGQVFTEAFF.

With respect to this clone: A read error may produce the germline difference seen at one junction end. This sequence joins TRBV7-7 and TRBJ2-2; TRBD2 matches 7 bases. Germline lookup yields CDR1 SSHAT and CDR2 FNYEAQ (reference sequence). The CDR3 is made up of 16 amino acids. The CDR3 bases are TGTGCTAGCAGCTCCTCCAGACTAGCATCCACCGGGGAGCTGTTTTTT. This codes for CASSSSRLASTGELFF.

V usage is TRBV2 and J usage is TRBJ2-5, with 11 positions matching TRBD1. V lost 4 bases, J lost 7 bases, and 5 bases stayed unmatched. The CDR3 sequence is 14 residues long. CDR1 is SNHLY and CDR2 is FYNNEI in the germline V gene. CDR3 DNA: TGTGCCAGCAGTGCTGGGACAGGGGGGCGGACCCAGTACTTC. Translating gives CASSAGTGGRTQYF.

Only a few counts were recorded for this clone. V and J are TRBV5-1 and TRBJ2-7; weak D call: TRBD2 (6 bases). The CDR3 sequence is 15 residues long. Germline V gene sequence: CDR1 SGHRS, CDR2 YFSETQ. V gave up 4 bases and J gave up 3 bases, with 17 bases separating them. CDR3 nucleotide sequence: TGCGCCAGCAGCATTGCCGGGACTGTCAACTACGAGCAGTACTTC. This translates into CASSIAGTVNYEQYF.